The entry that follows covers one T cell receptor beta chain sequence. Its antigen is not known. At one end the junction does not follow the germline gene, possibly because of a read error. This sample was taken from a study of tumor-infiltrating lymphocytes in primary liver carcinoma. Study background: Each participant had primary liver carcinoma, and surgical resection was the treatment. Overall study findings and caveats: In the absence of sorting, bulk samples left CD4+ and CD8+ repertoires uncompared. Tumor-adjacent and tumor-blood pairs displayed less overlap than did pairs of tumor regions.

Reverse transcription of around 500 ng total RNA with a constant-region primer produced TCR beta cDNA. Libraries covering TCR beta were generated through three nested multiplex PCR rounds (using a slightly modified ARM-PCR). With TRBV1-TRBV30 forward primers and a C-beta reverse primer, the first two PCR rounds were run for 10 cycles each. Via MiXCR, TCRdb re-called the multiplex PCR reads, giving one row per CDR3 protein. In the table there are approximately 330,000 distinct CDR3 sequences, about 65% of which are singletons. The CDR3 covers 16 residues. CDR1 and CDR2 from the germline V gene are MGHRA and YSYEKL. The blood RNA (from unsorted whole blood) was obtained, and germline DNA was also extracted.

The gene calls are TRBV4-1 and TRBJ2-2, with 10 bases identical to TRBD1. The sequencing sample was made of peripheral blood. The clonotype was recovered from a middle-aged man with primary liver carcinoma and hepatitis B virus infection. CDR3 in DNA: TGCGTCAGCTACGATCTGGACAGGGGGTTAACCAGGGAGCTGTTTTTT. The encoded protein is CVSYDLDRGLTRELFF.